This entry describes one T cell receptor (beta chain). Its antigen is unknown. This sample is drawn from a study of PD-1 blockade in classical Hodgkin lymphoma. The method was immunoSEQ multiplex PCR; TCRdb's version includes in-frame clones alone and lacks a portion of them. The sample consists of roughly 90,000 clones, roughly 81% of them appearing once. Study outcomes and limitations: With CD4+ cells, TCR diversity rose significantly by C4D1, but not with CD8+ cells. Individuals who commenced nivolumab within less than 1 year of ASCT were excluded.

No patient escaped relapse after autologous stem cell transplantation, and brentuximab vedotin exposure varied. Patients had relapsed/refractory classical Hodgkin lymphoma with complete response, partial response or progressive disease as best response. This TCR derives from a human donor with classical Hodgkin lymphoma. Sequences were derived from peripheral blood mononuclear cells (PBMCs), sampled before the second cycle of nivolumab.

CDR3 coding DNA: TGTGCCAGTAGTACTGGAGCGGGATGGAGCATTCAGTACTTC. Translation gives CASSTGAGWSIQYF. The chain has TRBV19 and TRBJ2-4; TRBD2 aligns across 7 bases. The CDR3 runs to 14 residues. Germline CDR1 is LNHDA and CDR2 is SQIVND (reference sequence). With V trimmed by 4 bases and J by 9 bases, 9 bases remained unmatched.